The 20 T cell receptor beta chains in this list originate from one sample, sequenced in a study of sequential checkpoint blockade in melanoma. As to treatment: randomized to nivolumab then ipilimumab (arm A) or the reverse (arm B). Generated by immunoSEQ multiplex PCR, the TCRdb table keeps only in-frame clones and is missing some. The data hold some 30,000 clones, with 85% to 90% observed a single time. Sequenced material: CD8+ T cells sorted from blood (inferred from file names), taken from a patient given nivolumab and ipilimumab in sequence. Receptors were obtained from a human donor with melanoma.

The chain combines TRBV6-5 with TRBJ1-5, with D unclear. The V gene lost 2 bases and the J gene lost 2 bases, with 10 bases spanning the gap. Germline lookup yields CDR1 MNHEY and CDR2 SVGAGI. The CDR3 is made up of 15 amino acids. In nucleotides, the CDR3 is TGTGCCAGCAGTTACGGAGGCGGGGGCAATCAGCCCCAGCATTTT. This encodes CASSYGGGGNQPQHF.

The genes are TRBV7-9 and TRBJ2-1; 7 positions agree with TRBD2. From germline, CDR1 is SEHNR and CDR2 FQNEAQ (reference sequence). Losses at the gene ends were 5 bases for V and 5 bases for J; bases not matched to a gene: 3. The CDR3 has 13 amino acids. CDR3 in DNA: TGTGCCAGCAGCGACGGGGGGAACAATGAGCAGTTCTTC. Protein product: CASSDGGNNEQFF.

J is TRBJ1-1 and V is TRBV6-5; 7 bases match TRBD1. The CDR3 runs to 13 residues. CDR1 and CDR2 (germline): MNHEY, SVGAGI. Germline trimming cut 2 bases from V and 5 bases from J; bases unmatched to any gene: 2. The CDR3 DNA follows: TGTGCCAGCAGTTACGCAGGGGGAACTGAAGCTTTCTTT. Amino acids: CASSYAGGTEAFF.

The CDR3 DNA is TGTGCCAGCAGTCTTATGCAGGGCACCGTGAACACTGAAGCTTTCTTT. Its translation is CASSLMQGTVNTEAFF. The chain links TRBV2 to TRBJ1-1; a weak D match, TRBD1 (5 bases). Looked up from germline, CDR1 is SNHLY and CDR2 is FYNNEI. The CDR3 covers 16 residues. Between the trimmed V and J ends, which lost 5 bases and 0 bases, there was a span of 16 bases.

This clone was seen a few times. This chain connects TRBV21-1 to TRBJ1-2; the table names TRBD1, a call not compared with the DNA. TRBV21-1 is marked as a pseudogene. This CDR3 has 15 amino acids. CDR3 loop: CASSTNRQGIYGYTF. As DNA, the CDR3 is TGTGCCAGCAGCACCAATCGACAGGGGATCTATGGCTACACCTTC.

This clone was detected a few times. V usage is TRBV5-4 and J usage is TRBJ2-7; tentative D call: TRBD2 (6 bases). This CDR3 has 15 amino acids. Germline loops: CDR1 SGHNT, CDR2 YYREEE (reference sequence). The V and J ends lost 1 base and 3 bases respectively, with 14 bases between them. The DNA for the CDR3 is TGTGCCAGCAGCTTGCCCGACGGGGGATTCTACGAGCAGTACTTC. It translates to CASSLPDGGFYEQYF.

J is TRBJ1-5 and V is TRBV5-1; D is perhaps TRBD1 (5 bases). This CDR3 has 17 amino acids. Trimming left V 3 bases short and J 2 bases short, with 18 bases between. From germline, CDR1 is SGHRS and CDR2 YFSETQ. CDR3 DNA sequence: TGCGCCAGCAGCTGGGACTCGGGGTATCATGGCAATCAGCCCCAGCATTTT. Encoded protein: CASSWDSGYHGNQPQHF.

In DNA, the CDR3 is TGTGCCAGTAGTATTACCCTAGCGGGAGGGCTCCCCTTCACAGATACGCAGTATTTT. It codes for CASSITLAGGLPFTDTQYF. The chain joins TRBV19 to TRBJ2-3; 12 bases align to TRBD2. The germline gives CDR1 LNHDA, CDR2 SQIVND (reference sequence). The V segment lost 3 bases and the J segment 2 bases; nucleotides outside the gene matches: 12. CDR3 length equals 19 residues.

V gene TRBV6-1 combines with J gene TRBJ2-3, with 8 bases lining up with TRBD1. The CDR3 spans 15 residues. V lost 5 bases, J lost 6 bases, and 10 bases stayed unmatched. Per the germline V gene, CDR1 is MNHNS and CDR2 is SASEGT. The CDR3 nucleotides are TGTGCCAGCAGTCCCCGGGACAGGATTTGGGATACGCAGTATTTT. Protein product: CASSPRDRIWDTQYF.

The rearrangement uses TRBV6-6 and TRBJ2-2, with TRBD2 as a possible D gene (7 bases). Trimming left V 1 base short and J 4 bases short, with 13 bases between. The CDR3 totals 16 residues. Germline values: CDR1 MNHNY, CDR2 SVGAGI (reference sequence). The CDR3 loop is CASSYLGGGLTGELFF. Here the CDR3 DNA reads TGTGCCAGCAGTTACTTAGGGGGGGGCCTCACCGGGGAGCTGTTTTTT.

The chain joins TRBV5-4 to TRBJ2-4; weak D call: TRBD1 (5 bases). The V gene lost 4 bases and the J gene lost 7 bases, with 9 bases spanning the gap. This CDR3 has 12 residues. Per the germline V gene, CDR1 is SGHNT and CDR2 is YYREEE (reference sequence). CDR3 sequence (DNA): TGTGCCAGCAGCGAGACAGAGAACATTCAGTACTTC. This gives the protein CASSETENIQYF.

V and J are TRBV4-2 and TRBJ1-2; 7 positions match TRBD1. Germline CDR1 reads LGHNA; CDR2 reads YNFKEQ. There are 14 residues in the CDR3. The junction had 2 bases not matched to a gene; V was cut back by 4 bases and J by 0 bases. DNA of the CDR3: TGTGCCAGCAGCCTCGGGACAGCTAACTATGGCTACACCTTC. This translates into CASSLGTANYGYTF.

This clone came up once. J is TRBJ1-1 and V is TRBV28, with unresolved D. V was pared by 8 bases and J by 0 bases, with 10 bases between. Germline CDR1 MDHEN, CDR2 SYDVKM. The CDR3 totals 13 residues. DNA of the CDR3: TGTGCCAGCGAGAACCGTATGAACACTGAAGCTTTCTTT. Amino acid sequence: CASENRMNTEAFF.

The chain couples TRBV6-4 to TRBJ2-3; unclear D gene. Germline V gene lookup returns CDR1 MRHNA and CDR2 SNTAGT. Trimming pared 2 bases from V and 3 bases from J, leaving 12 bases between. The CDR3 totals 15 residues. The CDR3 sequence: CASSDIARSTDTQYF. The CDR3 DNA follows: TGTGCCAGCAGTGACATAGCTAGATCAACAGATACGCAGTATTTT.

This chain connects TRBV7-8 to TRBJ2-3; TRBD1 agrees at 12 bases. With V trimmed by 3 bases and J by 4 bases, 2 bases remained unmatched. Looked up from germline, CDR1 is SGHVS and CDR2 is FQNEAQ. The length of the CDR3 is 15 residues. CDR3 protein: CASSFGTGGPDTQYF. In nucleotides, the CDR3 is TGTGCCAGCAGCTTTGGGACAGGGGGCCCAGATACGCAGTATTTT.

The V and J genes are TRBV9 and TRBJ1-2; D uncertain. The V end was cut by 3 bases, the J end by 3 bases, with 6 bases between. The CDR3 runs 12 residues. Per germline, CDR1 SGDLS and CDR2 YYNGEE. Here the CDR3 DNA reads TGTGCCAGCAGCGGTAATCACTATGGCTACACCTTC. It is translated as CASSGNHYGYTF.

This clone appeared a single time. This rearrangement joins TRBV13 to TRBJ1-6; D is unclear. The CDR3 totals 15 residues. Trimming stripped 1 base from V and 6 bases from J, with 10 bases between. Looked up from germline, CDR1 is PRHDT and CDR2 is FYEKMQ (reference sequence). The CDR3, as DNA: TGTGCCAGCAGCTTAGCGGTGGGCAGTAATTCACCCCTCCACTTT. Protein sequence: CASSLAVGSNSPLHF. Filled out from reference TRBV13 and TRBJ1-6, the complete variable domain reads AAGVIQSPRHLIKEKRETATLKCYPIPRHDTVYWYQQGPGQDPQFLISFYEKMQSDKGSIPDRFSAQQFSDYHSELNMSSLELGDSALYFCASSLAVGSNSPLHFGNGTRLTVT.

This chain links TRBV9 with TRBJ1-1; no reliable D call. Trimming pared 3 bases from V and 0 bases from J, leaving 6 bases between. Germline V lookup: CDR1 SGDLS, CDR2 YYNGEE. CDR3 length equals 13 residues. CDR3 in DNA: TGTGCCAGCAGCGCCGCGGTGAACACTGAAGCTTTCTTT. Encoded protein: CASSAAVNTEAFF.

The CDR3 spells CSVESTSGSTDTQYF. The CDR3 nucleotides read TGCAGCGTTGAGTCGACTAGCGGGAGCACAGATACGCAGTATTTT. The rearrangement uses TRBV29-1 and TRBJ2-3, with TRBD2 matching 10 bases. Unmatched junction bases numbered 3, after V lost 3 bases and J lost 0 bases. Germline assignment: CDR1 SQVTM and CDR2 ANQGSEA. This CDR3 has 15 residues.

The rearrangement links TRBV28 to TRBJ1-6; tentatively, D is TRBD1 (5 bases). The CDR3 covers 14 residues. CDR1 is MDHEN and CDR2 is SYDVKM in the germline V gene. With 3 bases removed from V and 15 bases from J, the gap between germline ends came to 18 bases. CDR3 DNA sequence: TGTGCCAGCAGTTTCGTGGGGGGTATAATTCACCTCCACTTT. Translated, it gives CASSFVGGIIHLHF.